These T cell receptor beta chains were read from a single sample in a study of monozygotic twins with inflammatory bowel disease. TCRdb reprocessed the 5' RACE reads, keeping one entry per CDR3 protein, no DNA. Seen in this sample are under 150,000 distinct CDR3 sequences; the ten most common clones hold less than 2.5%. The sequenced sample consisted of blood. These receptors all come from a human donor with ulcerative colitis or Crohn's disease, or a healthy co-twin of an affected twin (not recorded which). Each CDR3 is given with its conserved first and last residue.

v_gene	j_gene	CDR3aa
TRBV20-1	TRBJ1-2	CSAKKRDGTGPGYTF
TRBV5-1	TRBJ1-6	CASSLGGQGPTRALHF
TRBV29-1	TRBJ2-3	CSVGTGELSDTQYF
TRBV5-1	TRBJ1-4	CASRTGSNEKLFF
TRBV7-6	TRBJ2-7	CASSLGIAGALEQYF
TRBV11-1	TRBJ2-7	CASSLGRTEDF
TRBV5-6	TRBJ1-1	CASSGGQSTNTAAFF
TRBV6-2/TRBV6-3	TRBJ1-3	CASKASSGNTIYF
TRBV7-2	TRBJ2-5	CASSLAASGPETQYF
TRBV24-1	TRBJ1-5	CATSDSLQGAYSGNQPQHF
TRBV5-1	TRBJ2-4	CASSLDETGKAKNIQYF
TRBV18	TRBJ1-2	CASSPEQGPPTYGYTF
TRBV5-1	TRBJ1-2	CASSLGIHYGYTF
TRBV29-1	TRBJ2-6	CSVVLGIEPTGANVLTF
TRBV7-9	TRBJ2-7	CASGGGPYEQYF
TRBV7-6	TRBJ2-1	CASSPAVNEQFF
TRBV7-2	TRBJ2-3	CASSLRRDRISTDTQYF
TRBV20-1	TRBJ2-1	CSARDRVRGQYNEQFF
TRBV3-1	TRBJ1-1	CASSQDPGGTEAFF
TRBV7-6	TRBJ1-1	CASSLAAGVVTEAFF
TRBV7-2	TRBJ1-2	CASSKGQGSYGYTF
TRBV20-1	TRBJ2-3	CSARVSSDTQYF
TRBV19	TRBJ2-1	CASSNSQNNEQFF
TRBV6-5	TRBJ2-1	CASSYGGSYNEQFF
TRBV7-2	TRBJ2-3	CASSSPYEDTQYF
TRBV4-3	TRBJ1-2	CASSQGMANYGYTF
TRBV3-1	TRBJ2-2	CASSPWTGRTGVLFF
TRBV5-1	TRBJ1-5	CASSFGQGFNQPQHF
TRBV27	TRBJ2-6	CASSSPRSGANVLTF
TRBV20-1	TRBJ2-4	CSARELAGEAKNIQYF
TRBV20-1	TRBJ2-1	CSARVRALPFF
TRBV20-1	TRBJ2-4	CSAEQGWTKNIQYF
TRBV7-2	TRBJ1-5	CASSGITGVWPQHF
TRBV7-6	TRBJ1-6	CASSLRGSPISPLHF
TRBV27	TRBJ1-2	CASSSSIRGHGYTF
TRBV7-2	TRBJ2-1	CASARVGGGYNEQFF
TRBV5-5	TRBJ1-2	CASSLEPARGARGYTF
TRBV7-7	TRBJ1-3	CASSFPTTGNTIYF
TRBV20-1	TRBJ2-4	CSARSGGEAKNIQYF
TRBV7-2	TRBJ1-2	CASSPYLNYGYTF
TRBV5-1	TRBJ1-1	CASRDQGGLGTEAFF
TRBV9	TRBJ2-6	CASGGSGANVLTF
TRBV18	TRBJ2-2	CASSPNAQNFKAGELFF
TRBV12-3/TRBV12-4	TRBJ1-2	CASSQGQGAGGYTF
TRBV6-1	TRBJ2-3	CASSQGIPGTGNYF
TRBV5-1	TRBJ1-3	CASSLGTGDSSGNTIYF
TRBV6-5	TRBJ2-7	CASSSGAAGQEQYF
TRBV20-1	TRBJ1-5	CSASRGAIQPQHF
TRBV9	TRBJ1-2	CASSEQGDYGYTF